This is a list of T cell receptor beta chains from one sample in a study of regulatory T cells in long-lasting Graves disease. MiXCR, run by TCRdb on the multiplex PCR reads, gives a single entry per CDR3 protein. The sample contains 550,000 to 600,000 distinct CDR3 sequences, about 16% of which appear only once. These same records also appear under a second study, on T cells in Graves' hyperthyroidism and ophthalmopathy.

This material consisted of peripheral blood mononuclear cells (PBMCs), taken at new diagnosis, from a patient treated with antithyroid drugs. These receptors were taken from a man aged 18 to 29 with Graves disease. The CDR3 runs from the conserved cysteine through the conserved F or W. The order of the fields is D gene, clone size, J gene, V gene, CDR3 DNA, CDR3 protein. The D gene is left open where the match is weak. Size values are once, few and many counts, or a class for expanded clones, and some rows have none.

>TRBD2|-|TRBJ2-7|TRBV4-1
TGCGCCAGCAGCCAAGCATCGGGAGGGCGGCGCGAGCAGTACTTC
CASSQASGGRREQYF
>-|-|TRBJ1-5|TRBV12-3/TRBV12-4
TGTGCCAGCAGTTTTTTGGCGAGGGTAGATAGCAATCAGCCCCAGCATTTT
CASSFLARVDSNQPQHF
>TRBD2|-|TRBJ2-7|TRBV5-1
TGCGCCAGCAGCGTGACTAGCGGGAGGGCCCCGAGGGGCGAGCAGTACTTC
CASSVTSGRAPRGEQYF
>-|many|TRBJ2-7|TRBV10-3
TGTGCCATCACCGAGGGTGTAGCGAGCGACTACGAGCAGTACTTC
CAITEGVASDYEQYF
>TRBD1|few|TRBJ2-7|TRBV5-1
TGCGCCAGCAGCATAACCGGGACAGGGATAGACGAGCAGTACTTC
CASSITGTGIDEQYF
>TRBD1|many|TRBJ1-2|TRBV18
TGTGCCAGCTCCAGACAGGGGTCCGATGGCTACACCTTC
CASSRQGSDGYTF
>-|few|TRBJ2-7|TRBV5-1
TGCGCCAGCAGCCGTACTAACTCCTACGAGCAGTACTTC
CASSRTNSYEQYF
>TRBD1|many|TRBJ2-7|TRBV2
TGTGCCAGCAGCTACTGGACAGGGGGCTACGAGCAGTACTTC
CASSYWTGGYEQYF
>-|many|TRBJ2-7|TRBV3-1
TGTGCCAGCAGCTCCTCATCCAGGGTTTCCTACGAGCAGTACTTC
CASSSSSRVSYEQYF
>TRBD1|-|TRBJ2-4|TRBV6-1
TGTGCCAGCAGGCGAGGGCCACAGGGACAGCAGTACTTC
CASRRGPQGQQYF
>TRBD1|many|TRBJ1-5|TRBV28
TGTGCCAGCAGTACCCCCGCCCCAGGGGGCGCCCAGCATTTT
CASSTPAPGGAQHF
>TRBD1|few|TRBJ2-1|TRBV5-1
TGCGCCAGCAGCTTGGTGGGACAGAGCTCCTACAATGAGCAGTTCTTC
CASSLVGQSSYNEQFF
>-|few|TRBJ2-7|TRBV5-1
TGCGCCAGCAGCTTGGCGGGAGTGATGGACGAGCAGTACTTC
CASSLAGVMDEQYF
>TRBD2|many|TRBJ2-1|TRBV7-2
TGTGCCAGCAGCAGACTAGCGGGCAGAGCAAATGAGCAGTTCTTC
CASSRLAGRANEQFF
>TRBD1|-|TRBJ2-1|TRBV7-9
TGTGCCAGCAGCTTAGCGACGAGGGGGCAGATGAACAATGAGCAGTTCTTC
CASSLATRGQMNNEQFF
>TRBD1|-|TRBJ1-1|TRBV7-9
TGTGCTAGCAGTCAAACCGACAGGGGGCACCATCTGGGTACTGAAGCTTTCTTT
CASSQTDRGHHLGTEAFF
>TRBD1|-|TRBJ2-1|TRBV12-3/TRBV12-4
TGTGCCAGCAGTCTCGGGGTCGGGACAGGGGAGAATGAGCAGTTCTTC
CASSLGVGTGENEQFF
>-|-|TRBJ1-5|TRBV25-1
TGTGCCAGCAGGGGCAGGGGTGATTTTACGCCCCAGCATTTT
CASRGRGDFTPQHF
>TRBD2|many|TRBJ2-7|TRBV6-5
TGTGCCAGCAGTTACGCCCGAGCGGGATACGAGCAGTACTTC
CASSYARAGYEQYF
>-|-|TRBJ2-7|TRBV9
TGTGCCAGCAGCCCACGGGACAGCGGGACCTACGAGCAGTACTTC
CASSPRDSGTYEQYF
>TRBD1|many|TRBJ2-1|TRBV30
TGTGCCTGCCACTACAGGGGGAAGGGTTCCTACAATGAGCAGTTCTTC
CACHYRGKGSYNEQFF
>-|-|TRBJ2-2|TRBV18
TGTGCCAGCTCAGCCAGGGCGAACACCGGGGAGCTGTTTTTT
CASSARANTGELFF
>-|many|TRBJ1-1|TRBV20-1
TGCAGTGCTAGAATTTTTAGGGAGAACACTGAAGCTTTCTTT
CSARIFRENTEAFF
>TRBD1|many|TRBJ2-7|TRBV12-3/TRBV12-4
TGTGCCAGCACCCGCGCGGGACAGGGAGGCACCTACGAGCAGTACTTC
CASTRAGQGGTYEQYF
>-|few|TRBJ2-5|TRBV5-1
TGCGCCAGGGGCGGTGGGACCCAAGAGACCCAGTACTTC
CARGGGTQETQYF
>TRBD1|many|TRBJ1-3|TRBV7-2
TGTGCCAGCAGCTTTGACAGGGTCTCTGGAAACACCATATATTTT
CASSFDRVSGNTIYF
>TRBD1|-|TRBJ1-4|TRBV6-4
TGTGCCAGCAGCCCAGGGGGCGGGAATGAAAAACTGTTTTTT
CASSPGGGNEKLFF